This TCR beta chain emerged from a study of T cell responses to AZD1222 COVID-19 vaccine. Points on this clone: Its target is unknown.

Some second doses came at about 4 weeks and others at about 12 weeks; these were pooled. Generated by immunoSEQ multiplex PCR, the TCRdb table keeps only in-frame clones and is missing some. This sample carries about 170,000 clones, around nine tenths of them seen once, and the ten largest clones take over 1%. Findings of the study overall: Donors were mostly white British, more females; clonal diversity possibly underestimated. There were repertoire samples only from the period after the peak T cell response. The study found vaccine-associated CD4 TCRs spanning spike, dominant at 160-218 and 743-854.

The length of the CDR3 is 13 residues. Trimming took 3 bases from V and 4 from J, leaving 9 bases between them. CDR1 MNHEY and CDR2 SVGAGI come from the germline V gene. The sequence was obtained from an adult who received the AZD1222 COVID-19 vaccine. Here the sequenced sample was peripheral blood, taken 28 days after the second AZD1222 dose. V usage is TRBV6-5 and J usage is TRBJ1-2; D gene unclear. The CDR3 protein is CASSYDTSYGYTF. The CDR3 DNA sequence: TGTGCCAGCAGTTATGACACAAGCTATGGCTACACCTTC.